The 18 T cell receptor beta chains below all came from one sample that was sequenced in a study of CD8+ T cells in alopecia areata. Sample treatment: oral pan-JAK inhibitor, 5-10 mg twice daily. Obtained from alopecia areata patients were lesional scalp punch biopsies along with peripheral blood. Extracted RNA was reverse transcribed into cDNA, the sequencing template. Libraries were prepared by immunoSEQ multiplex PCR; TCRdb keeps only in-frame clonotypes and omits some of them. The sample lists roughly 12,000 clones, roughly 65% occurring once. The source material was skin, sampled at week 4, from a patient treated with tofacitinib. Receptors were obtained from a human donor with alopecia areata.

This sequence joins TRBV27 and TRBJ2-6, with TRBD1 matching 7 bases. CDR3 length: 16 residues. Losses at the gene ends were 5 bases for V and 2 bases for J; bases not matched to a gene: 6. The germline V gene has CDR1 MNHEY and CDR2 SMNVEV (reference sequence). The CDR3 region has the DNA TGTGCCAGCAGTCTACAGGGGCAGGCTGGGGCCAACGTCCTGACTTTC. Encoded protein: CASSLQGQAGANVLTF.

This clone was detected only once. This chain joins TRBV7-2 and TRBJ1-1, with a possible D match to TRBD1 (6 bases). Trimming removed 2 bases at V and 4 bases at J, with 8 bases between. Germline lookup yields CDR1 SGHTA and CDR2 FQGNSA. The CDR3 is 13 amino acids. DNA of the CDR3: TGTGCCAGCAGCTTAAAGGGGGGCACTGAAGCTTTCTTT. This translates into CASSLKGGTEAFF.

The V gene is TRBV11-2, the J gene TRBJ2-7; D may be TRBD1 (6 bases). The CDR3 is made up of 14 amino acids. The germline V and J ends were trimmed by 5 bases and 4 bases, with 15 bases remaining between them. Germline V gene lookup returns CDR1 SGHAT and CDR2 FQNNGV. As DNA, the CDR3 is TGTGCCAGCAGCCGTTACGCGAGGGGGTACGAGCAGTACTTC. It yields the protein CASSRYARGYEQYF.

This clone was seen a single time. The gene calls are TRBV28 and TRBJ1-5; D remains ambiguous. Germline CDR1 and CDR2: MDHEN and SYDVKM. The V end lost 6 bases, the J end lost 4 bases, and 10 bases lay between the germline ends. The CDR3 consists of 13 residues. This CDR3 reads CASRRPENQPQHF. The CDR3 bases are TGTGCCAGCAGACGGCCAGAAAATCAGCCCCAGCATTTT.

The chain carries TRBV7-3 and TRBJ2-6; D is unclear. Germline V gene sequence: CDR1 SGHTA, CDR2 FQGTGA. Trimming cost V 5 bases and J 0 bases, with 8 bases left between them. This CDR3 comprises 15 residues. For the CDR3, the DNA is TGTGCCAGCAGCCCACTGACCTCTGGGGCCAACGTCCTGACTTTC. Translated: CASSPLTSGANVLTF.

The chain has TRBV6-1 and TRBJ1-5, with 7 bases identical to TRBD1. Germline CDR1 MNHNS, CDR2 SASEGT. This CDR3 comprises 15 residues. The V and J ends lost 5 bases and 3 bases, in that order; junction bases with no gene match: 7. CDR3 sequence: CASSKYRGTNQPQHF. In DNA form, the CDR3 reads TGTGCCAGCAGTAAATACAGGGGTACCAATCAGCCCCAGCATTTT.

Worth noting for this clone: Other DNA sequences in the sample encode the same CDR3. V usage is TRBV2 and J usage is TRBJ2-3; D is ambiguous. The CDR3 loop spans 15 amino acids. The germline CDR1 and CDR2 sequences are SNHLY and FYNNEI. The germline V and J ends were trimmed by 1 base and 6 bases, with 14 bases remaining between them. CDR3 DNA sequence: TGTGCCAGCAGTGAAGTCGGGCTCTCTTCCGATACGCAGTATTTT. Translating gives CASSEVGLSSDTQYF.

J is TRBJ1-3 and V is TRBV5-1; 7 positions agree with TRBD1. CDR1 is SGHRS, CDR2 YFSETQ, per germline. J was trimmed by 2 bases and V by 3 bases; bases with no gene match: 5. The CDR3 has 15 residues. The CDR3 DNA reads TGCGCCAGCAGCTCCCGGGACAGCCCTGGAAACACCATATATTTT. Translation: CASSSRDSPGNTIYF.

Only a few counts were recorded for this clone. The genes are TRBV6-5 and TRBJ2-3, with D possibly TRBD1 on 6 matching bases. V was shortened by 6 bases and J by 6 bases, with 13 bases between the two germline ends. This CDR3 comprises 13 residues. Germline CDR1 is MNHEY and CDR2 is SVGAGI. CDR3 sequence reads: CASSRGGSDTQYF. The CDR3 DNA sequence: TGTGCCAGCAGCCGTGGGGGCTCGGATACGCAGTATTTT.

The rearrangement uses TRBV7-2 and TRBJ2-1; a possible D gene is TRBD1 (6 bases). The CDR3 consists of 15 residues. CDR1 is SGHTA and CDR2 is FQGNSA in the germline V gene. V was shortened by 4 bases and J by 3 bases, with 13 bases between the two germline ends. CDR3 nucleotide sequence: TGTGCCAGCAGCTCGACCGGGACAAACTACAATGAGCAGTTCTTC. It yields the protein CASSSTGTNYNEQFF. The variable domain in full, completed from reference TRBV7-2 and TRBJ2-1, reads GAGVSQSPSNKVTEKGKDVELRCDPISGHTALYWYRQSLGQGLEFLIYFQGNSAPDKSGLPSDRFSAERTGGSVSTLTIQRTQQEDSAVYLCASSSTGTNYNEQFFGPGTRLTVL.

The chain is built from TRBV11-2 and TRBJ1-6; D perhaps matches TRBD1 (5 bases). The CDR3 sequence is 16 residues long. From germline, CDR1 is SGHAT and CDR2 FQNNGV. Trimming took 2 bases from V and 4 from J, leaving 12 bases between them. The CDR3 region is CASSLSGHNYNSPLHF. The CDR3 coding sequence is TGTGCCAGCAGCTTATCAGGGCACAATTATAATTCACCCCTCCACTTT.

This clone was detected a few times. The chain recombines TRBV9 with TRBJ2-5; tentative D call: TRBD1 (5 bases). The closer fit of TRBJ2-7 to the DNA end suggests the J call may be wrong. This CDR3 spans 13 amino acids. Germline loops: CDR1 SGDLS, CDR2 YYNGEE. In DNA, the CDR3 is TGTGCCAGCAGCGTAGAGTCAGGGCTCGAGCAGTACTTC. Residues: CASSVESGLEQYF.

The J gene is TRBJ2-1, the V gene TRBV6-1; maybe TRBD2 (6 bases). Germline CDR1 reads MNHNS; CDR2 reads SASEGT. The CDR3 loop spans 14 amino acids. Trimming pared 6 bases from V and 1 base from J, leaving 10 bases between. The CDR3 DNA sequence: TGTGCCAGCAGGGACGGAGGGTCCTACAATGAGCAGTTCTTC. Encoded protein: CASRDGGSYNEQFF.

This clone was recorded a few times. The chain couples TRBV10-3 to TRBJ2-1; TRBD1 matches at 9 bases. Germline CDR1 is ENHRY and CDR2 is SYGVKD. The CDR3 is made up of 15 amino acids. V lost 4 bases, J lost 8 bases, and 9 bases stayed unmatched. The CDR3 nucleotides are TGTGCCATCAGTGTGGGGACAGGGACGTCCGATGAGCAGTTCTTC. This gives the protein CAISVGTGTSDEQFF.

This chain uses TRBV11-3 with TRBJ2-1; 7 nucleotides align to TRBD2. J was trimmed by 4 bases and V by 5 bases; bases with no gene match: 8. The CDR3 is 15 residues long. The germline CDR1 and CDR2 sequences are SGHNT and YENEEA. The CDR3 region has the DNA TGTGCCAGCAGCCCCTCAGCGGGGCCTTACAATGAGCAGTTCTTC. This encodes CASSPSAGPYNEQFF.

The chain's CDR3 is CASSSTVAKNIQYF. The CDR3 DNA follows: TGTGCCAGCAGCTCGACGGTAGCCAAAAACATTCAGTACTTC. The rearrangement links TRBV7-2 to TRBJ2-4; D uncertain. There are 14 residues in the CDR3. V lost 4 bases to trimming and J lost 0 bases, with 7 bases between them. Germline values: CDR1 SGHTA, CDR2 FQGNSA. The full variable domain, completed using reference TRBV7-2 and TRBJ2-4, is GAGVSQSPSNKVTEKGKDVELRCDPISGHTALYWYRQSLGQGLEFLIYFQGNSAPDKSGLPSDRFSAERTGGSVSTLTIQRTQQEDSAVYLCASSSTVAKNIQYFGAGTRLSVL.

This chain connects TRBV4-2 to TRBJ1-1; D is ambiguous. CDR3 size: 13 residues. CDR1 and CDR2 from the germline V gene are LGHNA and YNFKEQ. V was clipped by 1 base and J by 1 base, with 4 bases between them. CDR3 loop: CASSQGGNTEAFF. DNA of the CDR3: TGTGCCAGCAGCCAAGGGGGGAACACTGAAGCTTTCTTT.

A few counts support this clone. The chain carries TRBV19 and TRBJ1-1; D is undetermined. The CDR3 spans 13 residues. V was clipped by 3 bases and J by 1 base, with 6 bases between them. CDR1 is LNHDA, CDR2 SQIVND, per germline (reference sequence). CDR3 region: CASSMGWNTEAFF. The DNA for the CDR3 is TGTGCCAGTAGTATGGGGTGGAACACTGAAGCTTTCTTT.